The 20 T cell receptor beta chains below were found in one sample sequenced in a study of blood T cell repertoires in COVID-19. Using immunoSEQ multiplex PCR, the repertoire was profiled, and TCRdb retains in-frame clones only, with some absent. The sample carries approximately 76,000 clones, approximately 86% recorded once. The sample comprised peripheral blood. These TCRs come from a woman between 55 and 75 years old with acute or convalescent COVID-19.

The chain links TRBV9 to TRBJ2-1; 8 bases are a match to TRBD2. CDR1 SGDLS and CDR2 YYNGEE come from the germline V gene. The trim removed 3 bases at V and 6 bases at J, leaving 5 bases unmatched. There are 14 residues in the CDR3. This CDR3 is CASSDPGLGNEQFF. The CDR3 coding sequence is TGTGCCAGCAGCGACCCGGGACTAGGCAATGAGCAGTTCTTC.

V and J are TRBV11-1 and TRBJ1-1; D uncertain. Germline V CDR1 and CDR2: SGHAT, FQDESV (reference sequence). The CDR3 extends over 12 amino acids. V was shortened by 3 bases and J by 2 bases, with 4 bases between the two germline ends. This CDR3 is CASSFSNTEAFF. The CDR3 nucleotides read TGTGCCAGCAGCTTTAGTAACACTGAAGCTTTCTTT.

The rearrangement uses TRBV18 and TRBJ1-4; D possibly corresponds to TRBD1 (5 bases). The CDR3 has 15 amino acids. Germline V gene data show CDR1 as KGHSH and CDR2 as LQKENI. The ends were cut back, 0 bases at V and 8 bases at J, with 13 bases in the middle. CDR3 sequence: CASSPPSQGGEKLFF. In nucleotides, the CDR3 is TGTGCCAGCTCACCACCGTCGCAGGGTGGAGAAAAACTGTTTTTT.

This clone appeared once. V and J are TRBV25-1 and TRBJ1-6, with D possibly matching TRBD1 (5 bases). V was cut by 1 base and J by 8 bases, with 15 bases left in between. CDR3 size: 16 residues. Germline V lookup: CDR1 MGHDK, CDR2 SYGVNS. CDR3 loop: CASSEWKGELYSPLHF. DNA for the CDR3: TGTGCCAGCAGTGAATGGAAAGGGGAATTATATTCACCCCTCCACTTT.

The V and J genes are TRBV3-1 (or the pseudogene TRBV3-2) and TRBJ2-3, with unresolved D. V was clipped by 3 bases and J by 6 bases, with 7 bases between them. The CDR3 consists of 12 residues. Per germline, CDR1 LGHDT and CDR2 YNNKEL (reference sequence). CDR3 in DNA: TGTGCCAGCAGCCATGATGAGGATACGCAGTATTTT. It is translated as CASSHDEDTQYF.

The gene calls are TRBV27 and TRBJ2-2; 11 nucleotides agree with TRBD2. This CDR3 is 16 amino acids long. Germline CDR1 MNHEY, CDR2 SMNVEV (reference sequence). V lost 5 bases and J lost 3; bases outside the gene matches: 5. CDR3: CASSLLAGGYTGELFF. For the CDR3, the DNA is TGTGCCAGCAGTCTTTTAGCGGGAGGGTACACCGGGGAGCTGTTTTTT.

The chain joins TRBV5-4 to TRBJ2-3; TRBD2 matches at 14 bases. The J segment lost 3 bases and the V segment lost 4 bases, leaving 7 bases of the junction unmatched. From germline, CDR1 is SGHNT and CDR2 YYREEE (reference sequence). This CDR3 is built from 17 residues. In DNA, the CDR3 is TGTGCCAGCAGCCTTCGACTAGCGGGAGGGAGGACAGATACGCAGTATTTT. Translating it yields CASSLRLAGGRTDTQYF.

CDR3 DNA sequence: TGTGCCAGCTCACCAAACAGGGGGCAGGGGTATGGCTACACCTTC. Its protein product is CASSPNRGQGYGYTF. The rearrangement links TRBV18 to TRBJ1-2; 9 bases agree with TRBD1. CDR1 and CDR2 (germline): KGHSH, LQKENI. The CDR3 runs to 15 residues. The junction had 6 bases not matched to a gene; V was cut back by 2 bases and J by 5 bases.

This clone was recorded only once. The gene calls are TRBV28 and TRBJ1-4; 8 bases fit TRBD1. This CDR3 is 15 amino acids long. V gave up 6 bases and J gave up 5 bases; unmatched junction bases: 8. The V gene's germline CDR1 is MDHEN and CDR2 SYDVKM. The CDR3 sequence is CASRHRTGKNEKLFF. The CDR3 region has the DNA TGTGCCAGCAGACACAGGACAGGGAAAAATGAAAAACTGTTTTTT.

This chain joins TRBV28 and TRBJ1-5; the D gene is possibly TRBD1 (5 bases). The CDR3 totals 15 residues. CDR1 MDHEN and CDR2 SYDVKM come from the germline V gene. V lost 2 bases and J lost 6, with 14 bases in between. CDR3 region: CASSLGGVGGQPQHF. CDR3 in DNA: TGTGCCAGCAGTTTAGGGGGAGTGGGGGGTCAGCCCCAGCATTTT.

In its sample, this clone was seen a few times. The CDR3 loop is CASSFRSSYEQYF. The CDR3 DNA reads as TGTGCCAGCAGCTTTCGGAGCTCCTACGAGCAGTACTTC. This chain uses TRBV11-2 with TRBJ2-7; the D is unclear. Trimming left V 3 bases short and J 0 bases short, with 6 bases between. Germline loops: CDR1 SGHAT, CDR2 FQNNGV. The CDR3 is made up of 13 amino acids.

The chain links TRBV5-1 to TRBJ1-2; D is possibly TRBD1 (5 bases). Germline assignment: CDR1 SGHRS and CDR2 YFSETQ. The CDR3 length is 16 residues. V was cut by 0 bases and J by 0 bases, with 12 bases left in between. The CDR3 is CASSLDLQGTNYGYTF. The CDR3 nucleotides read TGCGCCAGCAGCTTGGATCTCCAGGGAACTAACTATGGCTACACCTTC. Drawing the rest from reference TRBV5-1 and TRBJ1-2, the complete variable domain is KAGVTQTPRYLIKTRGQQVTLSCSPISGHRSVSWYQQTPGQGLQFLFEYFSETQRNKGNFPGRFSGRQFSNSRSEMNVSTLELGDSALYLCASSLDLQGTNYGYTFGSGTRLTVV.

Judged by abundance, this clone is medium-sized. The J gene is TRBJ2-3, the V gene TRBV19; 12 nucleotides line up with TRBD2. The CDR3 extends over 15 amino acids. V lost 5 bases, J lost 4 bases, and 4 bases stayed unmatched. Per germline, CDR1 LNHDA and CDR2 SQIVND (reference sequence). The CDR3 region has the DNA TGTGCCAGTAGTGCCCTAGCGGGAGGGGCAGATACGCAGTATTTT. This codes for CASSALAGGADTQYF.

In DNA form, the CDR3 reads TGTGCCAGCAGCTTGGTGGGACTAGTCTCCAATGAGCAGTTCTTC. It yields the protein CASSLVGLVSNEQFF. This chain uses TRBV7-8 with TRBJ2-1, with 8 bases lining up with TRBD2. V trimming: 3 bases; J trimming: 6 bases; junction bases outside the gene matches: 7. The germline CDR1 and CDR2 sequences are SGHVS and FQNEAQ. The CDR3 is made up of 15 amino acids. The complete variable domain, with remaining parts taken from reference TRBV7-8 and TRBJ2-1, reads GAGVSQSPRYKVAKRGQDVALRCDPISGHVSLFWYQQALGQGPEFLTYFQNEAQLDKSGLPSDRFFAERPEGSVSTLKIQRTQQEDSAVYLCASSLVGLVSNEQFFGPGTRLTVL.

The chain is built from TRBV2 and TRBJ1-3, with D perhaps matching TRBD1 (6 bases). CDR3 length equals 15 residues. V lost 4 bases, J lost 4 bases, and 14 bases lay in between. The germline V gene encodes CDR1 SNHLY and CDR2 FYNNEI. The CDR3 loop reads CASSGDNLSGNTIYF. The DNA of the CDR3 is TGTGCCAGCAGTGGGGACAACCTGTCCGGAAACACCATATATTTT.

The chain recombines TRBV28 with TRBJ2-2; D gene uncertain. Trimming took off 4 bases at V and 0 bases at J, with 9 bases between the two ends. CDR1 is MDHEN and CDR2 is SYDVKM in the germline V gene. This CDR3 is built from 15 residues. The CDR3 nucleotides read TGTGCCAGCAGTTCCCCCTACTCGAACACCGGGGAGCTGTTTTTT. Amino acids: CASSSPYSNTGELFF.

This sequence joins TRBV6-1 and TRBJ1-4; 7 bases align to TRBD1. CDR1 MNHNS and CDR2 SASEGT come from the germline V gene. V lost 7 bases, J lost 5 bases, and 7 bases stayed unmatched. The CDR3 length is 14 residues. The CDR3 nucleotides are TGTGCCAGCACCCTGGACAGGCAAAATGAAAAACTGTTTTTT. Translated: CASTLDRQNEKLFF.

This clone was seen a few times. CDR3 sequence: CATSPTGSVYEQYF. CDR3 nucleotides: TGTGCCACCAGCCCAACGGGGTCAGTCTACGAGCAGTACTTC. This rearrangement joins TRBV24-1 to TRBJ2-7; tentatively, D is TRBD2 (5 bases). CDR3 length: 14 residues. Germline values: CDR1 KGHDR, CDR2 SFDVKD. Between the trimmed V and J ends, which lost 7 bases and 3 bases, there was a span of 15 bases.

The chain recombines TRBV3-1 (or the pseudogene TRBV3-2) with TRBJ1-6; TRBD1 might be the D (5 bases). Trimming stripped 1 base from V and 10 bases from J, with 11 bases between. This CDR3 contains 14 residues. Germline loops: CDR1 LGHDT, CDR2 YNNKEL (reference sequence). The CDR3 sequence: CASSQGGGRSPLHF. The CDR3 DNA follows: TGTGCCAGCAGCCAAGGGGGCGGGAGATCACCCCTCCACTTT.

V gene TRBV27 combines with J gene TRBJ2-3; TRBD2 matches 12 bases. This CDR3 is 16 amino acids long. After removal of 5 bases from V and 2 bases from J, the junction contained 5 bases not matched to a gene. Germline CDR1 and CDR2: MNHEY and SMNVEV (reference sequence). The CDR3 here is CASSELAGGNTDTQYF. For the CDR3, the DNA is TGTGCCAGCAGTGAGCTAGCGGGGGGGAACACAGATACGCAGTATTTT.